These 23 T cell receptor beta chains were sequenced from one sample in a study of T cells in Graves' hyperthyroidism and ophthalmopathy. RNA transcripts gave rise to amplified TCR beta CDR3 regions. TCR CDR3 regions were first amplified by RT-PCR with HTBI primers. One entry per CDR3 protein results from TCRdb running MiXCR on the multiplex PCR reads. The data show about 360,000 distinct CDR3 sequences, about 13% seen once. Input material: blood. The receptors come from a woman aged 18-29 years with Graves' hyperthyroidism.

At least ten counts were recorded for this clonotype. V gene TRBV5-1 combines with J gene TRBJ2-3, with 11 positions matching TRBD2. This CDR3 comprises 15 residues. The germline CDR1 and CDR2 sequences are SGHRS and YFSETQ. The ends lost 5 bases at V and 2 bases at J; junction bases unmatched: 4. CDR3 coding DNA: TGCGCCAGCAGGCCGGGACTAGCGGACACAGATACGCAGTATTTT. This gives the protein CASRPGLADTDTQYF.

The chain employs TRBV7-9 and TRBJ1-6; tentative D call: TRBD1 (6 bases). The CDR3 spans 14 residues. Germline CDR1 is SEHNR and CDR2 is FQNEAQ (reference sequence). V was shortened by 4 bases and J by 7 bases, with 11 bases between the two germline ends. The CDR3 protein is CASSSDRRNSPLHF. The CDR3 nucleotides are TGTGCCAGCAGCTCAGACAGGCGGAATTCACCCCTCCACTTT.

This clonotype was observed a handful of times. The chain is built from TRBV19 and TRBJ1-1; D may be TRBD1 (5 bases). From germline, CDR1 is LNHDA and CDR2 SQIVND (reference sequence). The CDR3 contains 16 residues. V was shortened by 3 bases and J by 3 bases, with 17 bases between the two germline ends. The CDR3 DNA follows: TGTGCCAGTAGTATGATCGGGGAGGGGTTTGACACTGAAGCTTTCTTT. Translation: CASSMIGEGFDTEAFF. The full variable domain, completed using reference TRBV19 and TRBJ1-1, is DGGITQSPKYLFRKEGQNVTLSCEQNLNHDAMYWYRQDPGQGLRLIYYSQIVNDFQKGDIAEGYSVSREKKESFPLTVTSAQKNPTAFYLCASSMIGEGFDTEAFFGQGTRLTVV.

This clonotype has a count of ten or more. This chain links TRBV7-2 with TRBJ1-1, with no clear D. From germline, CDR1 is SGHTA and CDR2 FQGNSA. This CDR3 has 13 residues. V dropped 1 base and J dropped 10 bases, with 13 bases sitting between them. The CDR3 loop is CASSLVGPAGAFF. The CDR3 nucleotides read TGTGCCAGCAGCTTAGTGGGTCCAGCGGGAGCTTTCTTT.

Note on this clonotype: This could be a read error, since a much larger clone is one nucleotide away. V gene TRBV2 combines with J gene TRBJ2-7; TRBD2 aligns across 12 bases. V lost 8 bases, J lost 7 bases, and 9 bases stayed unmatched. Germline assignment: CDR1 SNHLY and CDR2 FYNNEI. The CDR3 has 14 amino acids. This chain's CDR3 is CASGRRLAGVEQYF. As DNA, the CDR3 is TGTGCCAGCGGTCGTAGACTAGCGGGAGTGGAGCAGTACTTC.

This clonotype was detected ten times or more. This chain uses TRBV12-3 or TRBV12-4 with TRBJ2-1; 9 bases align to TRBD2. The V segment lost 6 bases and the J segment 6 bases; nucleotides outside the gene matches: 21. The CDR3 sequence is 19 residues long. CDR3 in amino acids: CASSTLGQLIGGRANEQFF. The CDR3 coding sequence is TGTGCCAGCAGCACACTGGGGCAGTTGATAGGCGGGAGGGCCAATGAGCAGTTCTTC.

Ten or more counts support this clonotype. The J gene is TRBJ2-1, the V gene TRBV10-3, with D perhaps TRBD2 (5 bases). V was clipped by 5 bases and J by 9 bases, with 20 bases between them. The CDR3 extends over 15 amino acids. The germline gives CDR1 ENHRY, CDR2 SYGVKD. As DNA, the CDR3 is TGTGCCATCAGTCTGGTACAAGCTGGAGAGGGTGAGCAGTTCTTC. Translated, it gives CAISLVQAGEGEQFF.

This clonotype was recorded at least ten times. The chain links TRBV28 to TRBJ2-7; possibly TRBD1 for D (8 bases). Germline CDR1 MDHEN, CDR2 SYDVKM. The V end lost 5 bases, the J end lost 2 bases, and 13 bases lay between the germline ends. This CDR3 is built from 14 residues. The DNA of the CDR3 is TGTGCCAGCAGTCAACAGGGGGGGCCCTACGAGCAGTACTTC. As protein: CASSQQGGPYEQYF.

This clonotype has a count of ten or more. The V call is TRBV12-3 or TRBV12-4, the J call TRBJ1-4; maybe TRBD1 (6 bases). The CDR3 length is 17 residues. Trimming shortened V by 5 bases and J by 4 bases, and 20 bases separated the two germline ends. The CDR3 DNA sequence: TGTGCCAGCAGTCACGTAGGCAGGGGTCCCCTTAATGAAAAACTGTTTTTT. Protein product: CASSHVGRGPLNEKLFF.

The V and J genes are TRBV28 and TRBJ1-4; 9 bases map to TRBD1. CDR1 is MDHEN and CDR2 is SYDVKM in the germline V gene. The length of the CDR3 is 14 residues. The J segment lost 7 bases and the V segment lost 6 bases, leaving 6 bases of the junction unmatched. In DNA, the CDR3 is TGTGCCAGCAGCCACAGGGGGCTTGGTGAAAAACTGTTTTTT. It translates to CASSHRGLGEKLFF.

This clonotype was counted at least ten times. The V call is TRBV20-1, the J call TRBJ1-5, with no clear D. From germline, CDR1 is DFQATT and CDR2 SNEGSKA (reference sequence). The CDR3 covers 16 residues. V lost 0 bases and J 7 bases, leaving 19 bases between the germline ends. The CDR3 here is CSARDARAPAGQPQHF. CDR3 nucleotide sequence: TGCAGTGCTAGAGACGCCCGGGCCCCGGCGGGGCAGCCCCAGCATTTT.

The genes are TRBV2 and TRBJ1-2, with a possible D match to TRBD1 (6 bases). CDR3 size: 13 residues. Trimming took off 9 bases at V and 8 bases at J, with 19 bases between the two ends. Germline V gene data show CDR1 as SNHLY and CDR2 as FYNNEI. The chain's CDR3 is CASGGAGAGGYTF. CDR3 nucleotides: TGTGCCAGTGGGGGGGCTGGAGCCGGGGGCTACACCTTC.

At least ten counts were recorded for this clonotype. V usage is TRBV28 and J usage is TRBJ2-7, with D unresolved. The germline gives CDR1 MDHEN, CDR2 SYDVKM. V was cut by 3 bases and J by 2 bases, with 8 bases left in between. The CDR3 extends over 13 amino acids. CDR3 protein: CASSFAQPYEQYF. The CDR3 nucleotides read TGTGCCAGCAGTTTTGCCCAGCCCTACGAGCAGTACTTC.

The chain recombines TRBV25-1 with TRBJ2-2; D gene uncertain. The CDR3 sequence is 11 residues long. V lost 6 bases and J 6 bases, leaving 5 bases between the germline ends. The germline CDR1 and CDR2 sequences are MGHDK and SYGVNS. CDR3 region: CASREAGELFF. In DNA, the CDR3 is TGTGCCAGCAGAGAGGCCGGGGAGCTGTTTTTT.

This clonotype was recorded at least ten times. The rearrangement joins TRBV28 to TRBJ1-2; 7 nucleotides agree with TRBD1. Trimming removed 11 bases from V and 3 bases from J; junction bases left unmatched: 21. Germline V lookup: CDR1 MDHEN, CDR2 SYDVKM. The CDR3 totals 17 residues. The CDR3 DNA is TGTGCCTCACGGGGAGACGGGGACAGCGCGGGAGACTATGGCTACACCTTC. This sequence encodes CASRGDGDSAGDYGYTF.

The table lists this clonotype with many counts. V usage is TRBV20-1 and J usage is TRBJ1-1; D unresolved. Germline lookup yields CDR1 DFQATT and CDR2 SNEGSKA (reference sequence). The V gene lost 2 bases and the J gene lost 1 base, with 5 bases spanning the gap. This CDR3 contains 12 residues. The CDR3 region is CSARRRNTEAFF. The CDR3 coding sequence is TGCAGTGCTAGAAGGCGGAACACTGAAGCTTTCTTT.

This clonotype was detected ten times or more. The chain employs TRBV12-3 or TRBV12-4 and TRBJ2-2; 7 bases are a match to TRBD1. The trim removed 7 bases at V and 2 bases at J, leaving 7 bases unmatched. The length of the CDR3 is 15 residues. The CDR3 spells CASTPGQFNTGELFF. The CDR3 DNA reads TGTGCCAGCACCCCGGGACAGTTCAACACCGGGGAGCTGTTTTTT.

The sample holds a few counts of this clonotype. J is TRBJ2-7 and V is TRBV5-1; no definite D call. Germline CDR1 SGHRS, CDR2 YFSETQ. Trimming cost V 3 bases and J 3 bases, with 10 bases left between them. This CDR3 has 13 residues. CDR3 sequence (DNA): TGCGCCAGCAGCTCCCCCGCCGGCTACGAGCAGTACTTC. Translation: CASSSPAGYEQYF.

The V and J genes are TRBV20-1 and TRBJ1-2; TRBD1 matches at 7 bases. The CDR3 runs 14 residues. The germline gives CDR1 DFQATT, CDR2 SNEGSKA (reference sequence). CDR3 sequence reads: CRGGRDRAGDGYTF. DNA of the CDR3: TGCAGGGGGGGTCGAGACAGGGCGGGCGATGGCTACACCTTC.

The sample holds many counts of this clonotype. The rearrangement uses TRBV7-3 and TRBJ2-3, with D tentatively TRBD1 (5 bases). Germline V CDR1 and CDR2: SGHTA, FQGTGA. The CDR3 is 15 residues long. The germline V and J ends were trimmed by 3 bases and 4 bases, with 14 bases remaining between them. CDR3 DNA: TGTGCCAGCAGCTTCCAGGGAATTTCAGCAGATACGCAGTATTTT. Translated, it gives CASSFQGISADTQYF.

This clonotype was counted ten times or more. The chain employs TRBV20-1 and TRBJ2-2, with TRBD2 as a possible D gene (6 bases). This CDR3 contains 12 residues. From germline, CDR1 is DFQATT and CDR2 SNEGSKA (reference sequence). Trimming took 8 bases from V and 6 from J, leaving 13 bases between them. The CDR3: CSTPSSAGELFF. The CDR3 coding sequence is TGCAGTACCCCCTCTAGCGCCGGGGAGCTGTTTTTT.

This chain links TRBV7-8 with TRBJ1-5, with D uncertain. V lost 1 base, J lost 1 base, and 5 bases lay in between. The CDR3 totals 14 residues. Germline CDR1 reads SGHVS; CDR2 reads FQNEAQ. This CDR3 reads CASSLVRSNQPQHF. For the CDR3, the DNA is TGTGCCAGCAGCTTAGTTAGAAGCAATCAGCCCCAGCATTTT. The whole variable domain, remainder taken from reference TRBV7-8 and TRBJ1-5, is GAGVSQSPRYKVAKRGQDVALRCDPISGHVSLFWYQQALGQGPEFLTYFQNEAQLDKSGLPSDRFFAERPEGSVSTLKIQRTQQEDSAVYLCASSLVRSNQPQHFGDGTRLSIL.

In this sample, this clonotype turned up many times. The chain has TRBV12-3 or TRBV12-4 and TRBJ2-1; 11 bases map to TRBD2. J was trimmed by 14 bases and V by 5 bases; bases with no gene match: 11. The CDR3 contains 14 residues. CDR3 nucleotides: TGTGCCAGCAGTAGTTCTACTAGCGGGAGTCGGGAGTTCTTC. As protein: CASSSSTSGSREFF.